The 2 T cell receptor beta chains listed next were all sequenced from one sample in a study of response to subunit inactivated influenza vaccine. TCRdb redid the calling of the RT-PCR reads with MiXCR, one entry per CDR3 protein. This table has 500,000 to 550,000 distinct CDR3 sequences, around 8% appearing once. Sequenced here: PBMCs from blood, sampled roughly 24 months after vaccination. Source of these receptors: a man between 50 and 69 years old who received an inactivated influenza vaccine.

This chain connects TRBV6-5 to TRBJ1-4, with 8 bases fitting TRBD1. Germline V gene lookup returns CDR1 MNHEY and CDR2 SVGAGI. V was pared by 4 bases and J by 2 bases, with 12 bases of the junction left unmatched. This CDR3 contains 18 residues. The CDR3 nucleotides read TGTGCCAGCAGTTCCATTTCAGGGGGCTTAGCTACTAATGAAAAACTGTTTTTT. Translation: CASSSISGGLATNEKLFF.

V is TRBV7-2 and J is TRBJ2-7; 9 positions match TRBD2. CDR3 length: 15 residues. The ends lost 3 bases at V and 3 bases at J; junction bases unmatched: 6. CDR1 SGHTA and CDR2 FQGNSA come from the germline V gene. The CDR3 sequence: CASSFSGRDIYEQYF. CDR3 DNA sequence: TGTGCCAGCAGCTTTAGCGGGAGAGACATCTACGAGCAGTACTTC.